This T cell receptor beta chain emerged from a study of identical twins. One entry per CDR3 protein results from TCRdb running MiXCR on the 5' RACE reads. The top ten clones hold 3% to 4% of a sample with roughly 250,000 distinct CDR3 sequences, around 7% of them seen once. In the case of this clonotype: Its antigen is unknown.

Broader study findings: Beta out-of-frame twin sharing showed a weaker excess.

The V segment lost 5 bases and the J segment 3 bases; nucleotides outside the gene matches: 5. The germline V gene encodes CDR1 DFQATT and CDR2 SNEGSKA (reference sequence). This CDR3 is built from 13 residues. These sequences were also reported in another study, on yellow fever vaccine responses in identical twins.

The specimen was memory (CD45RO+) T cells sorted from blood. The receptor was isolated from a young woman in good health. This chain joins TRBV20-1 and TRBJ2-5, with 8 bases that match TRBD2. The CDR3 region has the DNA TGCAGTGCTCCTACAGCGGGAGAAGAGACCCAGTACTTC. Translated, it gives CSAPTAGEETQYF.